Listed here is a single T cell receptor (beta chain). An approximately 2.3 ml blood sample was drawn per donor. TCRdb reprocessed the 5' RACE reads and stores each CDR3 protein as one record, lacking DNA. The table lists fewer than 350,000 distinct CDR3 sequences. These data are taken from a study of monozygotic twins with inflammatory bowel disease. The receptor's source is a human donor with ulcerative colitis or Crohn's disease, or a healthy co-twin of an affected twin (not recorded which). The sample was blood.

CDR3 loop: CASSLKSPGQTGELFF. The chain joins TRBV14 to TRBJ2-2; the TCRdb D gene call, TRBD1, has no DNA to confirm it. Germline CDR1 and CDR2: SGHDN and FVKESK. This CDR3 is built from 16 residues.